This is a list of T cell receptor beta chains from one sample in a study of shared T cell receptors in the human thymus. Produced via immunoSEQ multiplex PCR; TCRdb's table is partial and in-frame only. The sample holds over 350,000 clones, approximately 95% seen once. The sequencing sample was made of thymocytes. These TCRs come from a human donor. The CDR3 runs from the conserved cysteine through the conserved F or W. Fields, in order: clone size, D gene, V gene, J gene, CDR3 DNA, CDR3 protein. A D gene is named only where the DNA matches it firmly. Clone size is stated in some rows and not others, as once, few, many or a class when expanded.

.	.	TRBV28	TRBJ2-2	TGTGCCAGCAGTTTATGCACAGCGTCCGGGGAGCTGTTTTTT	CASSLCTASGELFF
.	.	TRBV6-5	TRBJ1-3	TGTGCCAGCAGTTATTGGCTCTCTGGAAACACCATATATTTT	CASSYWLSGNTIYF
.	.	TRBV11-3	TRBJ2-1	TGTGCCAGCAGCTTTAGGGATTTCGGTGAGCAGTTCTTC	CASSFRDFGEQFF
.	.	TRBV18	TRBJ1-2	TGTGCCAGCTCACCCAGGAGCCACTATGGCTACACCTTC	CASSPRSHYGYTF
.	TRBD2	TRBV7-2	TRBJ2-7	TGTGCCAGCAGCCTGGCATTGACTAGCGGGAGCTGGGTCTACGAGCAGTACTTC	CASSLALTSGSWVYEQYF
.	TRBD2	TRBV7-8	TRBJ2-3	TGTGCCAGCAGCTTACCGGAGTACGGGACTAGCATAGATACGCAGTATTTT	CASSLPEYGTSIDTQYF
.	.	TRBV7-2	TRBJ2-4	TGTGCCAGCAGCTTGGGCGAAGGGGCCAAAAACATTCAGTACTTC	CASSLGEGAKNIQYF
once	.	TRBV28	TRBJ1-2	TGTGCCAGCAGTCGCACACAAGGGGGCTATGGCTACACCTTC	CASSRTQGGYGYTF
.	.	TRBV7-2	TRBJ2-1	TGTGCCAGCAGCTTAGAGGCCAGTCGCGACTCTTACAATGAGCAGTTCTTC	CASSLEASRDSYNEQFF
.	.	TRBV19	TRBJ1-4	TGTGCCAGTAGTATCTGTACAGGTCATGCAACTAATGAAAAACTGTTTTTT	CASSICTGHATNEKLFF
.	TRBD2	TRBV5-1	TRBJ2-1	TGCGCCAGCAGCCCGGGACTAGGCGGTGAGCAGTTCTTC	CASSPGLGGEQFF
.	.	TRBV27	TRBJ1-5	TGTGCCAGCCGAACTGGGGGCCAGCCCCAGCATTTT	CASRTGGQPQHF
.	TRBD2	TRBV28	TRBJ2-3	TGTGCCAGCAGTTCGCCGGGACTAGCGGGACCAGATACGCAGTATTTT	CASSSPGLAGPDTQYF
.	TRBD1	TRBV7-2	TRBJ2-1	TGTGCCAGCAGCTTTAGGGGGCGGGAGCAGTTCTTC	CASSFRGREQFF
.	.	TRBV7-2	TRBJ2-1	TGTGCCAGCAGTTTCCGGGAAGCCTACAATGAGCAGTTCTTC	CASSFREAYNEQFF
.	TRBD2	TRBV7-9	TRBJ2-5	TGTGCCAGCAGCTCTCCCCACGGGACTACCAATTACTTC	CASSSPHGTTNYF
.	TRBD1	TRBV4-1	TRBJ1-1	TGCGCCAGCAGCCAAGACCTTCAGGGGGTGTATGACACTGAAGCTTTCTTT	CASSQDLQGVYDTEAFF
.	.	TRBV28	TRBJ2-7	TGTGCCAGCAACATATCGACAGGTCGGGATATATCCTACGAGCAGTACTTC	CASNISTGRDISYEQYF
.	TRBD1	TRBV30	TRBJ2-7	TGTGCCTGGAGTGTACGGGGTTTGGGGACAGGGGGGTTCTACGAGCAGTACTTC	CAWSVRGLGTGGFYEQYF
once	TRBD1	TRBV4-1	TRBJ2-1	TGCGCCAGCAGCCCGCGACAGGGGGCCCCCTTCAATGAGCAGTTCTTC	CASSPRQGAPFNEQFF
.	.	TRBV9	TRBJ2-1	TGTGCCAGCAGCGTATGGTTCGACGGGGCTACCAATGAGCAGTTCTTC	CASSVWFDGATNEQFF
.	.	TRBV18	TRBJ2-7	TGTGCCAGCTCACCACTTGACAGAAAGCCCTACGAGCAGTACTTC	CASSPLDRKPYEQYF
once	.	TRBV7-7	TRBJ1-4	TGTGCTAGCAGCGCGGACGGGACGCCCAATCAAAAACTGTTTTTT	CASSADGTPNQKLFF
.	TRBD2	TRBV15	TRBJ2-2	TGTGCCACCAGCAGAGATCAGACTAGCGGCACCGGGGAGCTGTTTTTT	CATSRDQTSGTGELFF
.	.	TRBV27	TRBJ2-3	TGTGCCAGCAGACTTTCGGGGGCATGTGGGCTAGGAGTCCACACACACACAGATACGCAGTATTTT	CASRLSGACGLGVHTHTDTQYF
.	.	TRBV6-4	TRBJ1-2	TGTGCCAGCAGTGAGTCTTTTAAGGGTCCCTATGGCTACACCTTC	CASSESFKGPYGYTF
.	.	TRBV23-1	TRBJ2-5	TGCGCCAGCAGTCCCAGGGCCACCCAAGAGACCCAGTACTTC	CASSPRATQETQYF
.	TRBD2	TRBV7-9	TRBJ2-4	TGTGCCAGCAGCTCCGGGACTAGCGTCTCCAAAAACATTCAGTACTTC	CASSSGTSVSKNIQYF
.	.	TRBV29-1	TRBJ1-5	TGCAGCGTTGAAGATACAGGGTATCAGCCCCAGCATTTT	CSVEDTGYQPQHF
.	.	TRBV7-8	TRBJ1-1	TGTGCCAGCAGCTATCGGGGGGGCACTGAAGCTTTCTTT	CASSYRGGTEAFF
.	TRBD1	TRBV7-6	TRBJ1-5	TGTGCCAGCAGCCGGGCAGGGGGCCCTAGGGAGCCCCAGCATTTT	CASSRAGGPREPQHF
.	TRBD2	TRBV7-8	TRBJ2-1	TGTGCCAGCAGCCCCCGAAGGTTACTAGCGGGAGGGCCTCATGAGCAGTTCTTC	CASSPRRLLAGGPHEQFF
.	.	TRBV28	TRBJ2-7	TGTGCCAGCAGTGAGACTAGATCCTACGAGCAGTACTTC	CASSETRSYEQYF
.	TRBD2	TRBV4-1	TRBJ2-1	TGCGCCAGCAGCCTAGAGAGGGAGACTAGCGGGAACACCTACAATGAGCAGTTCTTC	CASSLERETSGNTYNEQFF
once	.	TRBV5-5	TRBJ2-7	TGTGCCAGCAACGCCCCGGGCCTGCGCTCCTACGAGCAGTACTTC	CASNAPGLRSYEQYF
.	.	TRBV15	TRBJ2-7	TGTGCCACCAGCACCCCCCGGAACGAGCAGTACTTC	CATSTPRNEQYF
.	.	TRBV28	TRBJ2-7	TGTGCCAGCACCTACGGATTCGGTACCTACGAGCAGTACTTC	CASTYGFGTYEQYF
.	.	TRBV4-2	TRBJ2-1	TGTGCCAGCAGCCAAAGGACAGGTTTGAAAAGCGGGATGTACTCCTACAATGAGCAGTTCTTC	CASSQRTGLKSGMYSYNEQFF
.	.	TRBV7-3	TRBJ2-1	TGTGCCAGCAGCTTATTAAGGGGACGGAAAAATGGCGATGAGCAGTTCTTC	CASSLLRGRKNGDEQFF
.	.	TRBV10-3	TRBJ1-2	TGTGCCATCAGGAGCATCTTCTATGGCTACACCTTC	CAIRSIFYGYTF
.	TRBD2	TRBV7-8	TRBJ2-5	TGTGCCAGCAGCTCTACACTAGCGGGGGGAGGGCAAGAGACCCAGTACTTC	CASSSTLAGGGQETQYF
.	TRBD1	TRBV6-5	TRBJ2-7	TGTGCCAGCCTTGGCAGGGGGCTGAGTTACGAGCAGTACTTC	CASLGRGLSYEQYF
.	TRBD1	TRBV29-1	TRBJ2-2	TGCAGCGTTGATCGGACAGGGTCATCCGGGGAGCTGTTTTTT	CSVDRTGSSGELFF
.	.	TRBV4-1	TRBJ1-2	TGCGCCAGCAGCCAAGATTACAGGGTTAACTTCGGCTACACCTTC	CASSQDYRVNFGYTF
.	.	TRBV15	TRBJ2-7	TGTGCCACCAGCAGAGATGGACATATGAGCTCCTACGAGCAGTACTTC	CATSRDGHMSSYEQYF
.	.	TRBV6-1	TRBJ2-7	TGTGCCTCGTCCCGGGACATCTACGAGCAGTACTTC	CASSRDIYEQYF
once	.	TRBV28	TRBJ2-5	TGTGCCAGCAGTTCCAGACCCCACGGGGAGACCCAGTACTTC	CASSSRPHGETQYF
once	.	TRBV7-8	TRBJ1-5	TGTGCCAGCAGCCATTCCGGGGGCAAGAATCAGCCCCAGCATTTT	CASSHSGGKNQPQHF
once	TRBD1	TRBV5-1	TRBJ1-2	TGCGCCAGCAGCTTGGAAGGGGGCACCTATGGCTACACCTTC	CASSLEGGTYGYTF
.	.	TRBV10-1	TRBJ2-1	TGCGCCAGCAGTGAGGCCTGGGGGCCTGAGCAGTTCTTC	CASSEAWGPEQFF
few	.	TRBV9	TRBJ1-1	TGTGCCAGCAGCGAACCCCACACTGAAGCTTTCTTT	CASSEPHTEAFF
few	.	TRBV27	TRBJ2-1	TGTGCCAGCAGACCAAAGCGGGCAGGCTCCTACAATGAGCAGTTCTTC	CASRPKRAGSYNEQFF
once	.	TRBV5-4	TRBJ2-1	TGTGCCAGCAGCTTGGGAGGGGGAGGGCCAAACAGAAATGAGCAGTTCTTC	CASSLGGGGPNRNEQFF
.	.	TRBV4-1	TRBJ1-1	TGCGCCAGCAGCCAAGAAGGGGATACGAACACTGAAGCTTTCTTT	CASSQEGDTNTEAFF
.	.	TRBV2	TRBJ1-1	TGTGCCGGACTCAGGGTGGGCACTGAAGCTTTCTTT	CAGLRVGTEAFF
.	.	TRBV29-1	TRBJ2-1	TGCAGCGCCCACTACGCAGGGTCCTACAATGAGCAGTTCTTC	CSAHYAGSYNEQFF
.	TRBD1	TRBV5-4	TRBJ2-3	TGTGCCAGCAGCCGGGACAGGGTTCATCGAGATACGCAGTATTTT	CASSRDRVHRDTQYF
once	.	TRBV28	TRBJ2-1	TGTGCCAGCCATTCTAGTTTCCCCAATGAGCAGTTCTTC	CASHSSFPNEQFF
.	.	TRBV5-8	TRBJ1-4	TGTGCCAGCAGCTTGATAAACTTCAATGAAAAACTGTTTTTT	CASSLINFNEKLFF
.	TRBD1	TRBV13	TRBJ1-1	TGTGCCAGCAGCTTGATCAGGCGCCTCGACAGGGGCACTGAAGCTTTCTTT	CASSLIRRLDRGTEAFF